This record concerns one TCR beta chain sequence. Its antigen is still unknown. No per-base quality is available; no much larger clone lies one base away. Library preparation was by 5' RACE. Instrument used: Illumina HiSeq 2500. A second about 7 to 11 cycle PCR used a sample-barcoded 5' primer and a J-beta primer mix. Each TCR beta cDNA molecule received a unique molecular identifier from a template-switch 5' adaptor carrying 12 random nucleotides. At least 2.5 million CDR3-containing paired-end reads were obtained from each sample. First-strand cDNA synthesis was performed from all RNA using the Mint cDNA synthesis kit, with priming by a TRBC-specific oligonucleotide. After uracil-DNA glycosylase treatment, a first 18-cycle PCR used universal primers M1SS and BC2_uni_R on all cDNA. Under the source paper's analysis protocol: For normalization, 1 million high-quality reads, each with a distinct molecular identifier, were randomly selected from each sample. Reads with shared molecular identifiers were discarded instead of being binned into consensus sequences. MiTCR, set to a Q25 quality threshold and the strictest error-elimination algorithm, was used for CDR3 identification, clonotype clustering and error correction. A nonparametric unseen species model with Euler transformation was used to estimate a lower bound on total TCR beta diversity. TCRdb reran the public reads through fastp at Q25 and MiXCR, keeping productive beta chains. Entries are consolidated by CDR3 protein sequence, retaining the most common genes and DNA. The V and J calls, along with clone size, are taken from TCRdb and not from the paper's own processing. The sample yields around 780,000 distinct CDR3 sequences; 20% to 30% were counted once. Of the sample, about 2.9% is held by the ten largest clones.

This sample was included in a study of blood T cells in healthy people across ages (dated by TCRdb to between 2015 and 2017). About the investigation overall: Template switching captured roughly one uniquely barcoded TCR beta cDNA molecule per two T cells in model experiments. To track age-related changes in TCR beta repertoire diversity, the study relied on deep sequencing normalized with unique cDNA molecular identifiers. Donors were grouped into four age groups: young (average roughly 15 years), middle-aged (39), aged (62) and long-lived (about 89). For two donors (one aged 18 to 29 and one aged 80 or older), the study analyzed two additional independent replicas of 1 million unique cDNA reads from the same blood draw. The study at large found these results: Observed TCR beta diversity correlated strongly with the percentage of naive T cells measured by flow cytometry. Compared with the aged group, the long-lived group had more naive CD4+ T cells, fewer expanded clones and increased TCR diversity, a pattern suggesting age selection. Estimates of total diversity based on one million sequenced T cells were regarded as lower bounds and as underestimates. Observed TCR beta diversity per million T cells fell roughly linearly with age, and a significant reduction was already apparent by age around 40. Because the CMV infection status of the donors was unknown, age-related changes in expanded clonotypes may potentially have been confounded. Bulk unsorted PBMC profiling prevented conclusive comparison of naive and antigen-experienced compartments.

Between the V and J ends, shortened by 2 bases and 4 bases respectively, the junction contains 12 bases. From the cysteine through the phenylalanine, the CDR3 covers 15 amino acids. The DNA shown is the 45-base CDR3, in frame from base 1. From the germline V gene, CDR1 is SGHTA and CDR2 is FQGTGA. Donors were 35 to 40 systemically healthy Caucasian individuals from Russia aged roughly 6 to 100 years. Ten milliliters of peripheral blood were drawn from each donor into EDTA-treated Vacutainer tubes. Ficoll-Paque density-gradient centrifugation was used to isolate PBMCs, with at least 7 million per sample. Total RNA was extracted from PBMCs with Trizol reagent, with at least 5.5 micrograms obtained per sample. The percentages of naive CD45RAhigh/CD27high T cells were determined by flow cytometry on a PBMC aliquot from every donor. The same sample was also studied in work on T cells of mothers and their children. Taken from the second paper: The donors were nine systemically healthy Caucasian individuals, made up of three mothers and their six children. cDNA synthesis used all of the extracted RNA, with roughly 1.6 ug of RNA in each 15 ul reaction. In the second PCR, the M1S primer introduced both the sample barcodes and 2-4 random nucleotides. Each mother yielded over 9.5 million TCR beta CDR3 reads and each child 2.5 million to 3 million reads. TCR recombination output is similarly shaped by thymic selection in related and unrelated pairs, with a minor effect exerted by inherited differences. Normalized repertoire overlap in related mother-child pairs was always slightly higher than in unrelated mother-child pairs, but the difference was never significant. No persistent microchimeric T cell clones were found, with a detection sensitivity of approximately 100 clones per million clonotypes. Deep NGS was used in the study to compare the TCR beta repertoires of mothers and children and to look for features that separate related mother-child pairs from unrelated individuals. On average, the children were about 10 +/- 4 years old, while the mothers were about 40 +/- 4 years old. After adapter ligation was performed with NEBNext reagents, the libraries were sequenced on an Illumina HiSeq 2000 with 100+100 nt paired-end reads. To prevent cross-contamination, the mother and child libraries were prepared a month apart and were sequenced in separate runs. Each donor had between about 450,000 and 2,100,000 distinct TCR beta clonotypes identified. Naive TCR beta clonotypes were estimated from low-frequency clonotypes matched to each donor's FACS-determined naive share, without sorting.

Source material: blood. The clonotype comes from a boy aged 5-17 years in good health. The chain employs TRBV7-3 and TRBJ2-1; a confident D gene designation cannot be given. The nucleotide sequence is given as TGTGCCAGCAGCTTAGCGCCCTCAGCTTACAATGAGCAGTTCTTC. Its protein product is CASSLAPSAYNEQFF.